The following is a T cell receptor beta chain sequence with its context. What antigen it recognizes has not been identified. No much larger clonotype is one base removed from it; base qualities were not supplied. The library was built by means of the immunoSEQ multiplex PCR assay. For the multiplex PCR, a mixture combining 60 forward primers for TCR Vbeta segments and 13 reverse primers for TCR Jbeta segments was used. Amplification of the CDR3 region of rearranged TCR beta genes was performed with a multiplex PCR assay on genomic DNA. Amplified TCR beta libraries were sequenced as 87-base-pair reads on the Illumina HiSeq System. Per the authors' processing: Across the 500 to 750 repertoires, a later analysis counted around 80 million unique TCR beta chains, approximately 10 million of which were shared by at least two donors. Raw reads were error-corrected and collapsed into unique sequences by a nearest-neighbor algorithm in which closely related sequences were merged to remove PCR and sequencing errors. Alignment of CDR3 sequences to IMGT reference sequences was used to assign V, D and J gene segments. For a sequence to be retained, a match of at least six nucleotides to both a V gene segment and a J gene segment was required. A rearrangement was called productive if the CDR3 had no stop codons and remained in frame with V and J, and every other rearrangement was called non-productive. Following IMGT convention, CDR3 was defined as the stretch from the second conserved V-encoded cysteine up to the conserved J-encoded phenylalanine. The earlier analysis of fewer than 700 of the donors excluded sequences that lacked an unambiguous match to a single V gene segment. In an earlier analysis of approximately 590 of the donors, V segments were called functional above 56.7% productive rearrangements and were called segregating when the between-donor standard deviation exceeded 5%. A statistical classification framework was built to diagnose cytomegalovirus status from the catalog of TCR beta chain sequences. In a later analysis, V and J genes were assigned by comparing TCR nucleotide sequences against IMGT/GENE-DB human TR gene sequences. The TCRdist pipeline was used in a later analysis to assign CDR3 sequences and most-parsimonious VDJ recombination scenarios. In a later analysis, each TCR beta chain was defined by its CDR3 amino acid sequence together with its V-gene family, and reads without a unique V-gene family were excluded. To address suspected cross-contamination and a sequencing artifact, a later analysis removed 592 highly shared, low-generation-probability nucleotide sequences. For each public chain, a later analysis derived a clonal expansion index from normalized ranks of inferred template counts within each repertoire. Generation probabilities in a later analysis came from a VDJ recombination model fitted to out-of-frame rearrangements, and those results were checked against IGoR. In a later analysis, hypergeometric tests were used to score TCR-TCR, TCR-HLA and TCR-CMV co-occurrence, with a repertoire-size bias correction applied to TCR pairs. To estimate false discovery rates, a later analysis permuted the HLA or CMV assignments 20 times. A later analysis grouped co-occurring TCRs with DBSCAN, adding TCRdist sequence similarity when clustering within HLA-allele-positive subsets. Repertoires with fewer than 30,000 or more than 120,000 public chains were left out of co-occurrence clustering, as were five repertoires with anomalous nucleotide sharing. Drawn from immuneACCESS, this table holds only the in-frame rearrangements with V and J called that TCRdb kept. Clones are partly lost; checked studies trace under half to an unresolved V gene and leave the rest unexplained. V and J calls and clone size are copied from that table; D and trimming were computed from the DNA. The sample records some 120,000 clones, roughly 86% of which are singletons. Of the sample, 1.8% is held by the ten largest clones.

In total, roughly 710 healthy bone marrow donors made up the cohort. All cohort members were sampled while nominally healthy, although unrecorded immune exposures were likely present. The donor was CMV seronegative and belonged to the group of 380 or so seronegative cohort members. Every donor gave a peripheral blood sample, and the peripheral blood mononuclear cells from that sample were used for TCR beta sequencing. The Qiagen DNeasy Blood Extraction Kit was used to extract genomic DNA from the blood cell samples. This record belongs to a study of cytomegalovirus exposure and HLA in healthy donors listed by TCRdb under 2017. Regarding the complete study: An earlier analysis of fewer than 750 of the donors reported 276 Gb of sequence data and approximately 120 million unique TCR beta sequences obtained from 150 million to 200 million T cells. A separate validation cohort of over 95 different subjects was used in addition to the approximately 610-subject first cohort. A later analysis re-examined previously published TCR beta repertoires from roughly 650 donors and added high-resolution HLA genotyping to investigate patterns of TCR occurrence. HLA typing covered class I and class II loci at four-digit resolution. In the later analysis, no new phenotypic data were used to find candidate immune exposures; instead, reliance was placed on TCR beta sequences and their occurrence across donors. The aim of the study was to test whether cataloging public T cell receptors could identify signatures of past pathogen exposure. The study combined high-throughput TCR immunosequencing, statistical association of individual TCRs with disease status, and machine learning to predict cytomegalovirus infection status. Genome-wide SNP genotypes for about three fifths of the roughly 700 donors were used in a later genetic analysis, which treated that subset as a discovery cohort. Alongside the repertoire data, information on donor age, sex, ethnicity and CMV serostatus was compiled. In an earlier analysis of 550 to 700 of the donors, high-throughput TCR beta sequencing was used to judge whether each TCR beta V gene segment behaved as functional or pseudogenic. Among a few hundred genotyped donors of the cohort, an average of around 240,000 unique TCR beta nucleotide sequences were sequenced per donor, around 20% of them non-productive. The genetic ancestry cluster associated with self-reported Caucasian donors included around four fifths of the 350 to 500 genotyped donors. The T cell repertoires of some 670 subjects were profiled by immunosequencing and related to cytomegalovirus serostatus. Around 320 gigabases of sequencing data and 80 million or so unique TCR sequences were included in an early release covering around 600 HLA-typed donors. A handful of DR-DQ haplotypes were handled as single units for association and clustering because linkage in the cohort was strong. The number of typed donors differed by locus: about 620-640 for A, B, C, DRB1 and DQB1; approximately 520 for DQA1; 606 for DPA1; and some 450 for DPB1. All discovery cohort repertoires had been generated using a single sequencing platform. Study-wide findings and limitations: Strong co-occurrence of HLA alleles, especially DR and DQ, made assigning TCR associations to individual alleles difficult. Most TCR sequences were seen in very few donors, while some public TCRs were found in many individuals. Broadly in line with IMGT annotations, most TCR beta V segments showed up in productive rearrangements about 87% or about 30% of the time in an earlier analysis of about 500 of the donors. Because counts were too low, seventeen rarely observed V segments, including chromosome 9 orphons, were excluded from the earlier analysis of roughly 580 of the donors. Cytomegalovirus status was reported to be diagnosed by the classifier with high specificity and sensitivity in both the original and validation cohorts. Most CMV-associated TCR beta chains appeared to be HLA-restricted in a later analysis, and the HLA associations seemed to be driven largely by CMV exposure. According to a later analysis, parvovirus B19, influenza, CMV and Epstein-Barr virus appeared linked to several top co-occurrence clusters. Because HLA typing was missing for some donors at each locus, association tests included only the typed subset. A cluster of highly shared sequence variants was judged likely to be a technical artifact of the sequencing pipeline. Correlated functional status among segregating V segments might reflect linkage disequilibrium, but an unknown experimental factor could not be ruled out. Specific HLA alleles were associated with around 18,000 TCR beta sequences at a false discovery rate of 0.05 in a later analysis. The authors suggested that the approach could potentially be extended to other disease states and immunological phenotypes. V-gene and J-gene trimming of TCR beta chains was associated with a missense DCLRE1C variant in a later genetic analysis, and the association was replicated in an independent cohort. Roughly uniform sequencing depth across donors was assumed in presence/absence analyses, although this assumption may not hold. In a later analysis, HLA-associated TCR beta chains showed more clonal expansion and lower generation probabilities than non-associated chains that were equally common. A later genetic analysis reported fewer N-insertions in productive TCRs among donors in an Asian-associated ancestry cluster than the roughly 620-donor mean. Only TCR beta chains were sequenced in this cohort, and the absence of alpha or paired-chain data limited detectable features. Three of the identified cytomegalovirus-associated TCR beta chains were confirmed in vitro to be specific for cytomegalovirus antigens. CMV serostatus was the only immune exposure information available for the cohort. In a later analysis, the rate of TCR association differed among HLA loci, with DRB1 alleles having the most associated TCRs and HLA-C alleles having the fewest. A further reported finding was that TCR beta sequences accurately predicted the HLA-A and HLA-B alleles for most subjects in the first cohort. The study listed 164 TCR beta chains as associated with cytomegalovirus.

Sequences were obtained from PBMCs. This receptor was taken from a man aged 18 to 29 in good health and CMV-seronegative.

CDR3 protein: CASSTGGAGQAKNIQYF. The DNA sequence is given as TGTGCCAGCAGCACGGGAGGCGCGGGACAAGCCAAAAACATTCAGTACTTC. Recombination linked TRBV5-4 to TRBJ2-4; a weak D assignment points to TRBD2 (7 bases agree). At the junction V is shortened by 4 bases and J by 0 bases, with 17 bases in between. Per the germline V gene (reference sequence), SGHNT is the CDR1 and YYREEE is the CDR2. Taken from cysteine to phenylalanine, the CDR3 has 17 residues. This entry keeps only the CDR3 DNA: 51 bases, framed from base 1.